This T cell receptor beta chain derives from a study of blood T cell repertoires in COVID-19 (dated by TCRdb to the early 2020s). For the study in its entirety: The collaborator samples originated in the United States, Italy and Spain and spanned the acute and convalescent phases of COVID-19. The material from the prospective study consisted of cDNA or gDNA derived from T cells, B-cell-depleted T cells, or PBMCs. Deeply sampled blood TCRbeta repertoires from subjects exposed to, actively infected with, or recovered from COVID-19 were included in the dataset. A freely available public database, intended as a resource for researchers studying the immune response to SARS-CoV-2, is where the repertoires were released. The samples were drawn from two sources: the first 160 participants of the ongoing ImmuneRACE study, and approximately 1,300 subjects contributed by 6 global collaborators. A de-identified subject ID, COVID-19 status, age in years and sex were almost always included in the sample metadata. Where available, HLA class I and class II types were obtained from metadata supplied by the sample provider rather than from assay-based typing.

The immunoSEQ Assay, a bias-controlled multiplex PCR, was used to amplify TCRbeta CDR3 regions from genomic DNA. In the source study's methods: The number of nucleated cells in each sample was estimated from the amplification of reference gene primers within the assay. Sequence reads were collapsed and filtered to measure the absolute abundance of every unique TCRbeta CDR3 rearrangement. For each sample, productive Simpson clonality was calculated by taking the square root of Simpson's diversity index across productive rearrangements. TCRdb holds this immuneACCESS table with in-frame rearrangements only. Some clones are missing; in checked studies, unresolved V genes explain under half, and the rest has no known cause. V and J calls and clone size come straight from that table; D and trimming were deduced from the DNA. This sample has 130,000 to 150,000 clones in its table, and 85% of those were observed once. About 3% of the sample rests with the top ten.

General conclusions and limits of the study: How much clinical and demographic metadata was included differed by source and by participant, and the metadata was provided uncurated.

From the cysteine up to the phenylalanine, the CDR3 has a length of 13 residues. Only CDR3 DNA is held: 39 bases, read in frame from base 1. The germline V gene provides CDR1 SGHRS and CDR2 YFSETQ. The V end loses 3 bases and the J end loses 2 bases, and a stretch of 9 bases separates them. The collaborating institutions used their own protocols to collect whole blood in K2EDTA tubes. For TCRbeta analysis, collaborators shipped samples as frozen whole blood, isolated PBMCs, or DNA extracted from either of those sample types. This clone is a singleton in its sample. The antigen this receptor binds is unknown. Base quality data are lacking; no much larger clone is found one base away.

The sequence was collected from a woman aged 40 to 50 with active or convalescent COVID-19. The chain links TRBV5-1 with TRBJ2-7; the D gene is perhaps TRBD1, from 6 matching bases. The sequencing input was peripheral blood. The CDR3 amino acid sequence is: CASSSDRAYEQYF. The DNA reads TGCGCCAGCAGCTCGGACAGAGCCTACGAGCAGTACTTC.